The 5 T cell receptor beta chains in this list originate from one sample, sequenced in a study of STAT5B mutations in CD4+ large granular lymphocyte leukemia. Data came from immunoSEQ multiplex PCR; TCRdb stores just in-frame clones and leaves some out. Here the sample spans 35,000 to 40,000 clones, 65% to 90% being singletons. The source material was CD4+ T cells from blood buffy coats. The source of these receptors is a human donor in good health.

The genes are TRBV7-9 and TRBJ2-7; 7 bases fit TRBD1. Germline V gene sequence: CDR1 SEHNR, CDR2 FQNEAQ (reference sequence). V was pared by 3 bases and J by 2 bases, with 7 bases of the junction left unmatched. The CDR3 totals 15 residues. Here the CDR3 DNA reads TGTGCCAGCAGCTTGCCCGGGCAGGGGGCCTACGAGCAGTACTTC. It encodes CASSLPGQGAYEQYF.

The gene calls are TRBV7-2 and TRBJ2-7, with 11 bases lining up with TRBD2. The trim removed 5 bases at V and 6 bases at J, leaving 6 bases unmatched. This CDR3 contains 14 residues. The germline gives CDR1 SGHTA, CDR2 FQGNSA. The CDR3 is CASSPTSGSFEQYF. DNA of the CDR3: TGTGCCAGCAGCCCAACTAGCGGGAGTTTCGAGCAGTACTTC.

V and J are TRBV19 and TRBJ2-5, with 11 positions matching TRBD2. This CDR3 comprises 17 residues. Trimming removed 4 bases from V and 0 bases from J; junction bases left unmatched: 7. Germline V CDR1 and CDR2: LNHDA, SQIVND (reference sequence). CDR3 sequence reads: CASSTSASGGYQETQYF. DNA for the CDR3: TGTGCCAGTAGTACCAGCGCTAGCGGGGGGTACCAAGAGACCCAGTACTTC.

This clone was seen more than once but under ten times. The V call is TRBV6-5, the J call TRBJ2-7, with unresolved D. V lost 2 bases and J lost 0, with 11 bases in between. The CDR3 spans 15 residues. Germline CDR1 and CDR2: MNHEY and SVGAGI. CDR3 in amino acids: CASSYDGVGSYEQYF. As DNA, the CDR3 is TGTGCCAGCAGTTACGATGGAGTTGGCTCCTACGAGCAGTACTTC.

This clone was detected only a few times. This rearrangement joins TRBV19 to TRBJ1-1, with D hard to call. The CDR3 is made up of 13 amino acids. CDR1 LNHDA and CDR2 SQIVND come from the germline V gene (reference sequence). V lost 5 bases and J lost 1, with 8 bases in between. Written as DNA, the CDR3 is TGTGCCAGTAGTTCGATGCGGAACACTGAAGCTTTCTTT. Encoded protein: CASSSMRNTEAFF.